Given below is one T cell receptor (beta chain) in context. Its specificity is not known. The sample comes from a study of cytomegalovirus exposure and HLA in healthy donors. Study-wide context: HLA-typed donors were the source of about 85 million unique TCRs held in an early data release. Study-wide points: In a later analysis, more than 15,000 TCR beta sequences were associated with HLA alleles at 0.05 false discovery rate.

PCR was performed using 60 Vbeta and 13 Jbeta primers. Only in-frame clones appear in the TCRdb table, and some are missing; sequencing was by immunoSEQ multiplex PCR. This sample yields 200,000 or so clones, of which roughly 84% are seen a single time; over 2.5% belongs to the top ten. Each donor was nominally healthy when sampled (though unrecorded immune exposures were likely). CDR3 length: 15 residues. Germline V gene data show CDR1 as SGDLS and CDR2 as YYNGEE. V shed 0 bases and J shed 7 bases, with 13 bases lying between them. The receptor was derived from a woman aged 45-59 years in good health and CMV-seropositive. V usage is TRBV9 and J usage is TRBJ2-2; TRBD2 might be the D (7 bases). Input material: PBMCs. The CDR3 sequence: CASSVGGGAGGELFF. The CDR3 DNA sequence: TGTGCCAGCAGCGTAGGAGGGGGGGCTGGCGGGGAGCTGTTTTTT.